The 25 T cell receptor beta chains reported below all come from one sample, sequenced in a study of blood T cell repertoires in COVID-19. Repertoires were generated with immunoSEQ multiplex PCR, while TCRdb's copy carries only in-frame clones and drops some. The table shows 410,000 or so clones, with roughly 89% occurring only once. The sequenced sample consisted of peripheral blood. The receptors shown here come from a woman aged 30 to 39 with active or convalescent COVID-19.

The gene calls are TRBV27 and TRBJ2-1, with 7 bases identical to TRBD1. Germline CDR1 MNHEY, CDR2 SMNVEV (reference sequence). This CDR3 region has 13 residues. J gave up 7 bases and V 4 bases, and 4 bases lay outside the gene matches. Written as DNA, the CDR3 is TGTGCCAGCAGTTCAGGGGGTCTGAATGAGCAGTTCTTC. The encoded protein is CASSSGGLNEQFF.

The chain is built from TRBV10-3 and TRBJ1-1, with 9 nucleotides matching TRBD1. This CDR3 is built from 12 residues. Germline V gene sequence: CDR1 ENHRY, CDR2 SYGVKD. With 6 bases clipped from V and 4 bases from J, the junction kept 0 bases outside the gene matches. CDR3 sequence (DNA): TGTGCCATCAGGACAGGGGGCACTGAAGCTTTCTTT. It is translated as CAIRTGGTEAFF.

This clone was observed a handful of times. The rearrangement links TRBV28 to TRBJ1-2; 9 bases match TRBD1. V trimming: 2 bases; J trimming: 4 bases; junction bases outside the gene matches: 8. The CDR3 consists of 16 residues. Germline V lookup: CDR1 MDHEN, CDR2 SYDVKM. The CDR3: CASSLARTGVLYGYTF. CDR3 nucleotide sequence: TGTGCCAGCAGTTTAGCAAGGACAGGGGTGCTCTATGGCTACACCTTC.

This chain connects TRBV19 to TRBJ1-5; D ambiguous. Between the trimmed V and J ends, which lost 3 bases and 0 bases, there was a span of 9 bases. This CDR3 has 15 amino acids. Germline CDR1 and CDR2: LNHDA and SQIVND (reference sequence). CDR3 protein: CASSMQDYSNQPQHF. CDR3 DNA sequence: TGTGCCAGTAGTATGCAGGATTATAGCAATCAGCCCCAGCATTTT.

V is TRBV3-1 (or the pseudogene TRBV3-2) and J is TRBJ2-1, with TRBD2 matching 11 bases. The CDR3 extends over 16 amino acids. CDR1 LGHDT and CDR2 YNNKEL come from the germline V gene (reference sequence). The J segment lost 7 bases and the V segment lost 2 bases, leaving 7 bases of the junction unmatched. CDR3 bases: TGTGCCAGCAGCCAAATAGCGGGAGGGCCGGGGAATGAGCAGTTCTTC. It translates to CASSQIAGGPGNEQFF.

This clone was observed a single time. CDR3 amino acids: CASSPYAGQGYSRGGYTF. The CDR3 DNA is TGTGCCAGCAGCCCCTATGCGGGACAGGGATACAGTCGAGGAGGCTACACCTTC. The chain combines TRBV7-9 with TRBJ1-2; 9 bases align to TRBD1. The CDR3 extends over 18 amino acids. V lost 5 bases and J lost 8; bases outside the gene matches: 21. CDR1 is SEHNR and CDR2 is FQNEAQ in the germline V gene (reference sequence).

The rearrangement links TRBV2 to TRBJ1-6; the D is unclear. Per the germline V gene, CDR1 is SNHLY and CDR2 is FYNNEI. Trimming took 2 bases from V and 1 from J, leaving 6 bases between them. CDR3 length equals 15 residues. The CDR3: CASSERVSYNSPLHF. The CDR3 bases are TGTGCCAGCAGTGAAAGAGTTTCCTATAATTCACCCCTCCACTTT.

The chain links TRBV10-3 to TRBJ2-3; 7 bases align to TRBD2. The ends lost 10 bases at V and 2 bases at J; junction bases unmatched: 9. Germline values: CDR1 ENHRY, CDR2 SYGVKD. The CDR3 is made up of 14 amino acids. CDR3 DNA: TGTGCCACCGCGGGGGAGAAGAACACAGATACGCAGTATTTT. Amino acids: CATAGEKNTDTQYF.

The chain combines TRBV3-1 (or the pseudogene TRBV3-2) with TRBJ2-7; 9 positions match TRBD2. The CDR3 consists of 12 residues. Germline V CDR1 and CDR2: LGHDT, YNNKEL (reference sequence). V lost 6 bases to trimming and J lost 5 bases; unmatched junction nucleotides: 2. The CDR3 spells CASRIAGDEQYF. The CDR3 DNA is TGTGCCAGCAGAATAGCGGGAGACGAGCAGTACTTC.

The CDR3 loop is CASRPGQGASYGYTF. CDR3 nucleotide sequence: TGTGCCAGCAGACCCGGACAGGGGGCCAGCTATGGCTACACCTTC. The V call is TRBV28, the J call TRBJ1-2; 11 bases match TRBD1. Per germline, CDR1 MDHEN and CDR2 SYDVKM. The ends lost 6 bases at V and 4 bases at J; junction bases unmatched: 7. The CDR3 has 15 amino acids.

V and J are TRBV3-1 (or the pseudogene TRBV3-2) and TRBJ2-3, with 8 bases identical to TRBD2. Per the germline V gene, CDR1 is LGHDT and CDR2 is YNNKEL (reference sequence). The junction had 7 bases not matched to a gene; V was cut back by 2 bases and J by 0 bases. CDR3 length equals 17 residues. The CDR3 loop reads CASSQSGTSYSTDTQYF. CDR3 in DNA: TGTGCCAGCAGCCAATCGGGGACTAGTTATAGCACAGATACGCAGTATTTT.

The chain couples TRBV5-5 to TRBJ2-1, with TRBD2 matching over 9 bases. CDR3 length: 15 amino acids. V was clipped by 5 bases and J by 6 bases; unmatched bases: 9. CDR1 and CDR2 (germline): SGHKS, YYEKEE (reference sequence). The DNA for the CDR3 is TGTGCCAGCAGACCCGGGACTAGCTCTTTCAATGAGCAGTTCTTC. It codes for CASRPGTSSFNEQFF.

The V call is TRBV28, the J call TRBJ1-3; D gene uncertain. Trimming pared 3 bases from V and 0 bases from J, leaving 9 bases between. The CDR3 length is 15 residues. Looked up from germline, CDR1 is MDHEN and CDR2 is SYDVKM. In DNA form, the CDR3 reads TGTGCCAGCAGTTTTCAGGCAAACTCTGGAAACACCATATATTTT. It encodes CASSFQANSGNTIYF.

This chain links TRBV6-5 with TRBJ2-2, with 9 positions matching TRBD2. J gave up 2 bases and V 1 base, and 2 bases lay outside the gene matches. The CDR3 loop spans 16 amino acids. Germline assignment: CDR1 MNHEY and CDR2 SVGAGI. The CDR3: CASSYFLAGNTGELFF. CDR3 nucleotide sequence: TGTGCCAGCAGTTACTTCCTAGCGGGAAACACCGGGGAGCTGTTTTTT.

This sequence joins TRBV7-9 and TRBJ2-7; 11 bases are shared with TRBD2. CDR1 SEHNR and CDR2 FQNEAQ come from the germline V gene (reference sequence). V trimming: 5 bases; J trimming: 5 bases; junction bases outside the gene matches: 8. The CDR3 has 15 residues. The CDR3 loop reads CASSLRLAGKDEQYF. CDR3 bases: TGTGCCAGCAGCCTCCGACTAGCGGGAAAAGACGAGCAGTACTTC.

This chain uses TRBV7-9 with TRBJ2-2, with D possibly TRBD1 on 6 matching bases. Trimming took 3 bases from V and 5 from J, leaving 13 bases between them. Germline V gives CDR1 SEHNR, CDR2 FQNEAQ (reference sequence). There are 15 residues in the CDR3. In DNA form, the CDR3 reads TGTGCCAGCAGCTTTTTAGTCGGACAGACCGGGGAGCTGTTTTTT. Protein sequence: CASSFLVGQTGELFF. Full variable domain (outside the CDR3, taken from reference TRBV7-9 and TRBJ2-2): DTGVSQNPRHKITKRGQNVTFRCDPISEHNRLYWYRQTLGQGPEFLTYFQNEAQLEKSRLLSDRFSAERPKGSFSTLEIQRTEQGDSAMYLCASSFLVGQTGELFFGEGSRLTVL.

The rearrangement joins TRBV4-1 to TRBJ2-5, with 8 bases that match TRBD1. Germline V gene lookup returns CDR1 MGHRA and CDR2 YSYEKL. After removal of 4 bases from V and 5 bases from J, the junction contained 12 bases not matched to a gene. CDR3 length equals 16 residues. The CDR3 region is CASSLGATGVEETQYF. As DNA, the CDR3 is TGCGCCAGCAGCCTGGGGGCGACAGGGGTGGAGGAGACCCAGTACTTC.

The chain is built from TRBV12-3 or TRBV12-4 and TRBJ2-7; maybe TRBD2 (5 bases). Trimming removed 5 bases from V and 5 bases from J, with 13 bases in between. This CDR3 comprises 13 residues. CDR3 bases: TGTGCCAGCAGTCCCGTGTCGGGAAACGAGCAGTACTTC. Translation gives CASSPVSGNEQYF.

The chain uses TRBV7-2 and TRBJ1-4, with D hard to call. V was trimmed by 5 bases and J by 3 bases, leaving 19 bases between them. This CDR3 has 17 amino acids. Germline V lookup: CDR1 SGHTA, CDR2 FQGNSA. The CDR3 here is CASSQNFIRTANEKLFF. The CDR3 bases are TGTGCCAGCAGCCAAAACTTCATAAGAACAGCTAATGAAAAACTGTTTTTT.

The CDR3 region has the DNA TGTGCCAGCAGTGATCCGGGACAGGGGGCCTATGGCTACACCTTC. Translated, it gives CASSDPGQGAYGYTF. The chain combines TRBV2 with TRBJ1-2; TRBD1 aligns across 12 bases. The V gene's germline CDR1 is SNHLY and CDR2 FYNNEI. The V and J ends lost 3 bases and 4 bases, in that order; junction bases with no gene match: 3. The CDR3 consists of 15 residues.

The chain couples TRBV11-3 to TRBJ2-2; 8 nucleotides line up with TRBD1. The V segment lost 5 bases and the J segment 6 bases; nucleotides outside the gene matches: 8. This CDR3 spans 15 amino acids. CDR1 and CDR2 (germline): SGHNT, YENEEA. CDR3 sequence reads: CASSPGQGAAGELFF. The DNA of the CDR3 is TGTGCCAGCAGCCCCGGACAGGGTGCTGCCGGGGAGCTGTTTTTT.

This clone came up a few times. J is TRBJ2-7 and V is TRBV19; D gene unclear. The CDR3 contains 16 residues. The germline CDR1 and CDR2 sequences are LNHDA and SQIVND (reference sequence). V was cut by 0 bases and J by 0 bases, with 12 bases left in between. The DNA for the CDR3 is TGTGCCAGTAGTATAGATGGTGGAGTCAACTCCTACGAGCAGTACTTC. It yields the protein CASSIDGGVNSYEQYF.

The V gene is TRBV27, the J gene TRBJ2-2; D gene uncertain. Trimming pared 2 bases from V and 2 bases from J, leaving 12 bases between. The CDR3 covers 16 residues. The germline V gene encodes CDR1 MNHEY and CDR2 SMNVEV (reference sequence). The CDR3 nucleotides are TGTGCCAGCAGTTTACTTGGGCCAGTAAACACCGGGGAGCTGTTTTTT. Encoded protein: CASSLLGPVNTGELFF.

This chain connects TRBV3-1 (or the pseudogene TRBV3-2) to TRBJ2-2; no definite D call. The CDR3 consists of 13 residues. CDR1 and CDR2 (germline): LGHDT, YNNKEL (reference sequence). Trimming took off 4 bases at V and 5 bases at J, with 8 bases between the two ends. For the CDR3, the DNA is TGTGCCAGCAGCCTTACGGTTACCGGGGAGCTGTTTTTT. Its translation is CASSLTVTGELFF.

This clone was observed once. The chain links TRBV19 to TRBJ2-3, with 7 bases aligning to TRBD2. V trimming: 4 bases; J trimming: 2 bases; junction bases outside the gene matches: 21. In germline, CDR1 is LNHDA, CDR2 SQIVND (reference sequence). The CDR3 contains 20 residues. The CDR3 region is CASSKTGQAGVPQSTDTQYF. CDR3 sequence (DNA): TGTGCCAGTAGTAAGACGGGCCAGGCGGGGGTACCCCAGTCCACAGATACGCAGTATTTT. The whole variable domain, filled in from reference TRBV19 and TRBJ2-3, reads DGGITQSPKYLFRKEGQNVTLSCEQNLNHDAMYWYRQDPGQGLRLIYYSQIVNDFQKGDIAEGYSVSREKKESFPLTVTSAQKNPTAFYLCASSKTGQAGVPQSTDTQYFGPGTRLTVL.